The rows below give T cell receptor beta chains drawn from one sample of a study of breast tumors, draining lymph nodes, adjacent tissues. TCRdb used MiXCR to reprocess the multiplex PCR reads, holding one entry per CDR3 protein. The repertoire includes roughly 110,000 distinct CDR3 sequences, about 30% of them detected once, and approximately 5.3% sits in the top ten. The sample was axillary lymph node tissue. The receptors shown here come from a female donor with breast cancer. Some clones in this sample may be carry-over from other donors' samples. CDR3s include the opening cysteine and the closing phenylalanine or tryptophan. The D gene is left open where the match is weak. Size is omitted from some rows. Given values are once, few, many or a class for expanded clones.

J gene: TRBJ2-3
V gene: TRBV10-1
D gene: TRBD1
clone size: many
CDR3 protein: CASSESYGTGEADTQYF
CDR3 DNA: TGCGCCAGCAGTGAGTCGTACGGGACAGGGGAAGCAGATACGCAGTATTTT

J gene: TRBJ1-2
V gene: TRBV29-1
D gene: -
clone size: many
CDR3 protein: CSVEIQRGGSGYTF
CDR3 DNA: TGCAGCGTTGAAATCCAAAGGGGGGGCTCTGGCTACACCTTC

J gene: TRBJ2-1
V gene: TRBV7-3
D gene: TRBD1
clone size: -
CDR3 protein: CASSWTGGYNEQFF
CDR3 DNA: TGTGCCAGCAGCTGGACAGGTGGTTACAATGAGCAGTTCTTC

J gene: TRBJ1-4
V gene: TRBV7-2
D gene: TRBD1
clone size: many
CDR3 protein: CASSRRGATNEKLFF
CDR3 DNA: TGTGCCAGCAGCCGCAGGGGGGCAACTAATGAAAAACTGTTTTTT

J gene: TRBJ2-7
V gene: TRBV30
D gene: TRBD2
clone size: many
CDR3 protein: CAWAGGSSYEQYF
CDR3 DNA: TGTGCCTGGGCTGGCGGGAGCTCCTACGAGCAGTACTTC

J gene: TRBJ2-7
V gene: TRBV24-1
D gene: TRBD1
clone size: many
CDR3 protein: CATSGGQAREQYF
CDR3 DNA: TGTGCCACCAGTGGTGGACAGGCCAGAGAGCAGTACTTC

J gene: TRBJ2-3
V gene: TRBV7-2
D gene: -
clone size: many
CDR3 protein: CASSFVDTQYF
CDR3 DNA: TGTGCCAGCAGCTTCGTGGATACGCAGTATTTT

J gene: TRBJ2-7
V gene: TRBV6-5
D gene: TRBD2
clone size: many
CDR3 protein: CASSPGLAAYEQYF
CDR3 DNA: TGTGCCAGCAGTCCCGGTCTAGCGGCCTACGAGCAGTACTTC

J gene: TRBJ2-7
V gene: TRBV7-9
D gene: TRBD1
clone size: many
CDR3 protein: CASSLSGTGSEQYF
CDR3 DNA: TGTGCCAGCAGCTTGAGTGGGACAGGAAGCGAGCAGTACTTC

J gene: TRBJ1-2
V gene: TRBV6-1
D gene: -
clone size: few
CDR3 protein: CASSQKFQGTYGYTF
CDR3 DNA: TGTGCCAGCAGTCAAAAATTTCAGGGGACCTATGGCTACACCTTC

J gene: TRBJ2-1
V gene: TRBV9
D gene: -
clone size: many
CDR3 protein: CASSLLGDQTYNEQFF
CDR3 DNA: TGTGCCAGCAGCCTCCTCGGGGACCAAACCTACAATGAGCAGTTCTTC

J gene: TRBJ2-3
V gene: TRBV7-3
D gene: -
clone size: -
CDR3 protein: CASSLDRHNEQYF
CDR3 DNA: TGTGCCAGCAGCTTAGACAGACACAATGAGCAGTATTTT

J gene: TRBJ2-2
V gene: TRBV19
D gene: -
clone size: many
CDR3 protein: CASSILAGAGELFF
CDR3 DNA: TGTGCCAGTAGTATCCTAGCCGGGGCGGGGGAGCTGTTTTTT